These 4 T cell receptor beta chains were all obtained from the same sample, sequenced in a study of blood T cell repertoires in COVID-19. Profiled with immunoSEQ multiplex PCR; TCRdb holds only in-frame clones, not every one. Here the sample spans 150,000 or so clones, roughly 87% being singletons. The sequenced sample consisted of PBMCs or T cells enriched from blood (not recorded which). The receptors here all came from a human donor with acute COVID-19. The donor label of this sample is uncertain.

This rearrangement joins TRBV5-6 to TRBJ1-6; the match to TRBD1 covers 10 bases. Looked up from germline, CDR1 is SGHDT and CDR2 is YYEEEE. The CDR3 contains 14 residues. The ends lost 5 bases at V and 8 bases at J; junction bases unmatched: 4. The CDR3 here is CASRRQGAHSPLHF. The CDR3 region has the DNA TGTGCCAGCAGACGACAGGGGGCGCATTCACCCCTCCACTTT.

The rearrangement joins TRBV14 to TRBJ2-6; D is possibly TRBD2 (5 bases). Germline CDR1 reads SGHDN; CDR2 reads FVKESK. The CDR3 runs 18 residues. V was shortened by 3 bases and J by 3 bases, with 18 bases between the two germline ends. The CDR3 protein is CASSQRFGGSHGANVLTF. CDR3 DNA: TGTGCCAGCAGCCAGCGATTTGGAGGCAGTCATGGGGCCAACGTCCTGACTTTC.

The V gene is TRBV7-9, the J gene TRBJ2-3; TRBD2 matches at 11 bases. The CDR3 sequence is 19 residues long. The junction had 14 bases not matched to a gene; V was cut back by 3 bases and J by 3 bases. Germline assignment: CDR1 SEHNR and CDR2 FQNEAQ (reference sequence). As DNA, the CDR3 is TGTGCCAGCAGCTTGCCTTCCGGTAGCGGGGGGGCCGGGACAGATACGCAGTATTTT. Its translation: CASSLPSGSGGAGTDTQYF.

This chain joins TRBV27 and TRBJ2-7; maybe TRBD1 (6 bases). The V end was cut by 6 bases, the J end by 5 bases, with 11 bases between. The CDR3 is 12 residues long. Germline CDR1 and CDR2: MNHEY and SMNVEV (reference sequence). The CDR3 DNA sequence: TGTGCCAGCAGCCACAGGGTCAACGAGCAGTACTTC. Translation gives CASSHRVNEQYF.